This T cell receptor (beta chain) was captured by sequencing in a study of cytomegalovirus exposure and HLA in healthy donors. The PCR ran on 60 Vbeta and 13 Jbeta primers. This table comes from immunoSEQ multiplex PCR, and its TCRdb copy is limited to in-frame clones, with some not included. The sample lists about 130,000 clones, 65% to 90% occurring once. This CDR3 spans 14 amino acids. Trimming cost V 0 bases and J 3 bases, with 12 bases left between them. The germline V gene encodes CDR1 GTSNPN and CDR2 SVGIG (reference sequence). The gene calls are TRBV30 and TRBJ2-7; D is perhaps TRBD1 (6 bases). The receptor comes from a man between 18 and 29 years old in good health and CMV-seronegative. The material sequenced was PBMCs. CDR3 sequence reads: CAWSVLEGVYEQYF. CDR3 bases: TGTGCCTGGAGTGTACTTGAGGGGGTCTACGAGCAGTACTTC.